These T cell receptor beta chains were read from a single sample in a study of identical twins. TCRdb recomputed calls from the 5' RACE reads with MiXCR, one row per CDR3 protein. The sample has fewer than 550,000 distinct CDR3 sequences, approximately 15% seen once. These records were also assigned to another study, of yellow fever vaccine responses in identical twins.

Sequencing was carried out using CD4+ T cells sorted from blood. Receptors originate from a woman under 30 in good health. Both conserved end residues are part of each CDR3. Fields, in order: V gene, D gene, J gene, clone size, CDR3 protein, CDR3 DNA. D genes are given only for firm matches. Clone size, where shown, is once, few, many, or a class for clones that have expanded.

>TRBV30|TRBD1|TRBJ2-3|.
CAWGGTGADTQYF
TGTGCCTGGGGGGGGACAGGGGCAGATACGCAGTATTTT
>TRBV7-9|.|TRBJ1-1|few
CASSPLTGAFF
TGTGCCAGCAGCCCACTAACTGGAGCTTTCTTT
>TRBV7-2|.|TRBJ1-2|.
CASSLARWAYGYTF
TGTGCCAGCAGCTTAGCGCGCTGGGCCTATGGCTACACCTTC
>TRBV6-5|.|TRBJ2-7|.
CASRREQYF
TGTGCCAGCAGGAGGGAGCAGTACTTC
>TRBV10-3|.|TRBJ2-5|.
CAISELTWGALYF
TGTGCCATCAGTGAGCTTACCTGGGGGGCCCTGTACTTC
>TRBV27|TRBD2|TRBJ2-1|.
CASSRAGGPVNEQFF
TGTGCCAGCAGCCGGGCGGGAGGGCCGGTCAATGAGCAGTTCTTC
>TRBV6-1|.|TRBJ2-3|few
CASSQSLSDTQYF
TGTGCCAGCAGTCAGAGCCTATCAGATACGCAGTATTTT
>TRBV4-2|.|TRBJ2-1|.
CASSRSGVYNEQFF
TGTGCCAGCAGCCGGAGCGGAGTCTACAATGAGCAGTTCTTC
>TRBV5-5|TRBD1|TRBJ2-1|.
CASSKGTVQVEQFF
TGTGCCAGCAGCAAGGGGACAGTCCAAGTTGAGCAGTTCTTC
>TRBV4-1|.|TRBJ1-5|few
CASSPGGARGNQPQHF
TGCGCCAGCAGCCCCGGGGGGGCGAGGGGCAATCAGCCCCAGCATTTT
>TRBV11-2|.|TRBJ2-1|many
CASSLGRGTYNEQFF
TGTGCCAGCAGCTTGGGGAGGGGGACCTACAATGAGCAGTTCTTC
>TRBV20-1|TRBD2|TRBJ2-1|few
CSAKSGSGGNEQFF
TGCAGTGCTAAAAGCGGGAGCGGGGGCAATGAGCAGTTCTTC
>TRBV5-1|.|TRBJ1-1|many
CASSAQGRGTEAFF
TGCGCCAGCAGCGCGCAAGGGCGGGGCACTGAAGCTTTCTTT
>TRBV20-1|.|TRBJ2-3|few
CSAADGITDTQYF
TGCAGTGCTGCCGACGGAATCACAGATACGCAGTATTTT
>TRBV12-3/TRBV12-4|.|TRBJ1-6|few
CASRLWKDSPLHF
TGTGCCAGCAGATTGTGGAAGGATTCACCCCTCCACTTT
>TRBV7-8|TRBD2|TRBJ2-1|.
CASSDTSGVHNEQFF
TGTGCCAGCAGCGATACTAGCGGGGTACACAATGAGCAGTTCTTC
>TRBV6-1|TRBD2|TRBJ2-1|many
CASRASGTKNEQFF
TGTGCCAGCAGGGCTAGCGGGACAAAAAATGAGCAGTTCTTC
>TRBV7-8|.|TRBJ2-7|many
CASGSYEQYF
TGTGCCAGTGGAAGCTACGAGCAGTACTTC
>TRBV7-8|TRBD1|TRBJ2-7|few
CASSLGTGGNYEQYF
TGTGCCAGCAGCTTAGGTACAGGGGGCAACTACGAGCAGTACTTC
>TRBV9|.|TRBJ2-1|.
CASSVGGFSSYNEQFF
TGTGCCAGCAGCGTAGGAGGGTTTAGCTCCTACAATGAGCAGTTCTTC
>TRBV5-6|.|TRBJ2-7|few
CASRYSKATEQYF
TGTGCCAGCAGATACTCCAAGGCTACCGAGCAGTACTTC
>TRBV11-2|.|TRBJ2-1|few
CASRVRGSETSYNEQFF
TGTGCCAGCAGGGTTCGGGGGTCCGAAACCTCCTACAATGAGCAGTTCTTC
>TRBV20-1|.|TRBJ2-2|.
CSASWTMNTGELFF
TGCAGTGCTAGTTGGACGATGAACACCGGGGAGCTGTTTTTT
>TRBV6-1|.|TRBJ1-3|.
CASRLRSGSGNTIYF
TGTGCCAGCAGGCTAAGATCGGGCTCTGGAAACACCATATATTTT
>TRBV18|TRBD1|TRBJ1-1|few
CASSLQAQGAGEAFF
TGTGCCAGCTCACTACAGGCACAGGGGGCGGGTGAAGCTTTCTTT
>TRBV6-1|TRBD1|TRBJ2-4|.
CASSEAGQDDIQYF
TGTGCCAGCAGTGAAGCTGGACAGGATGACATTCAGTACTTC
>TRBV12-3/TRBV12-4|.|TRBJ2-3|few
CASSLGAGGGRTDTQYF
TGTGCCAGCAGTTTAGGGGCAGGGGGAGGGCGCACAGATACGCAGTATTTT
>TRBV18|.|TRBJ2-2|.
CASSPLGAIAGELFF
TGTGCCAGCTCACCACTAGGGGCCATCGCCGGGGAGCTGTTTTTT
>TRBV7-2|TRBD2|TRBJ2-7|.
CASSLRGGPYLEQYF
TGTGCCAGCAGCCTTCGGGGGGGGCCCTATTTAGAGCAGTACTTC
>TRBV2|.|TRBJ2-1|.
CASSGEGYNEQFF
TGTGCCAGCAGTGGAGAAGGCTACAATGAGCAGTTCTTC
>TRBV7-2|.|TRBJ2-5|.
CASSLAVRTRMVVQETQYF
TGTGCCAGCAGCTTAGCAGTTAGGACGAGGATGGTTGTACAAGAGACCCAGTACTTC
>TRBV7-9|TRBD1|TRBJ2-6|few
CASSRGQGRSGANVLTF
TGTGCCAGCAGCCGGGGACAGGGGAGGTCTGGGGCCAACGTCCTGACTTTC
>TRBV5-1|.|TRBJ2-2|few
CASSLISHKNTGELFF
TGCGCCAGCAGCTTGATTTCACACAAAAACACCGGGGAGCTGTTTTTT
>TRBV5-1|TRBD1|TRBJ2-3|few
CASSTGQGHAGTDTQYF
TGCGCCAGCAGCACCGGACAGGGTCACGCCGGCACAGATACGCAGTATTTT
>TRBV29-1|.|TRBJ2-5|few
CSAEGPQETQYF
TGCAGCGCCGAGGGGCCCCAAGAGACCCAGTACTTC
>TRBV3-1|TRBD2|TRBJ2-4|.
CASSQDLLRGGYIQYF
TGTGCCAGCAGCCAAGATCTTTTAAGGGGAGGGTACATTCAGTACTTC
>TRBV11-2|.|TRBJ1-5|.
CASSRSSTGNQPQHF
TGTGCCAGCAGCCGTAGTAGTACAGGGAATCAGCCCCAGCATTTT
>TRBV7-8|.|TRBJ2-6|many
CASSPGTTGANVLTF
TGTGCCAGCAGCCCAGGAACGACTGGGGCCAACGTCCTGACTTTC
>TRBV28|.|TRBJ2-7|.
CASSFTQGPYEQYF
TGTGCCAGCAGTTTTACCCAGGGCCCGTACGAGCAGTACTTC
>TRBV12-3/TRBV12-4|TRBD2|TRBJ2-1|.
CASTPGTSGKNEQFF
TGTGCCAGCACCCCTGGAACTAGCGGGAAGAATGAGCAGTTCTTC
>TRBV7-8|.|TRBJ2-2|few
CASSPVFYTGELFF
TGTGCCAGCAGCCCCGTCTTTTACACCGGGGAGCTGTTTTTT
>TRBV3-1|.|TRBJ1-2|many
CASSPREVTGYGYTF
TGTGCCAGCAGCCCCCGGGAGGTGACGGGCTATGGCTACACCTTC
>TRBV2|.|TRBJ2-1|few
CASRETDYNEQFF
TGTGCCAGCAGAGAGACAGACTACAATGAGCAGTTCTTC
>TRBV5-1|TRBD2|TRBJ2-7|many
CASSLGGTSGSYEQYF
TGCGCCAGCAGCTTGGGGGGGACTAGCGGGAGCTACGAGCAGTACTTC
>TRBV5-1|.|TRBJ2-4|medium-sized
CASSYRQGLAKNIQYF
TGCGCCAGCAGCTACCGACAGGGACTAGCCAAAAACATTCAGTACTTC
>TRBV5-1|.|TRBJ2-1|many
CASSLDSSSYNEQFF
TGCGCCAGCAGCTTGGATAGTAGCTCCTACAATGAGCAGTTCTTC
>TRBV7-2|TRBD2|TRBJ2-5|few
CASSLAGTSGGETQYF
TGTGCCAGCAGCTTAGCCGGCACTAGCGGGGGGGAGACCCAGTACTTC
>TRBV7-2|.|TRBJ2-3|.
CASSPRLGAGTQYF
TGTGCCAGCAGCCCACGGCTGGGGGCAGGGACGCAGTATTTT
>TRBV20-1|TRBD2|TRBJ2-1|few
CSASRGGAITNEQFF
TGCAGTGCCTCTAGGGGAGGGGCCATTACCAATGAGCAGTTCTTC
>TRBV5-1|.|TRBJ2-7|.
CASWKTGPYEQYF
TGCGCCAGCTGGAAAACTGGGCCGTACGAGCAGTACTTC
>TRBV18|TRBD2|TRBJ2-7|few
CASSRGSGTSEYGEQYF
TGTGCCAGCTCACGTGGGTCCGGGACTAGCGAATACGGCGAGCAGTACTTC
>TRBV19|TRBD2|TRBJ2-3|.
CASSQLAVNTDTQYF
TGTGCCAGTAGTCAACTAGCGGTAAACACAGATACGCAGTATTTT
>TRBV10-2|TRBD2|TRBJ2-2|few
CASRLAESTGELFF
TGCGCCAGCAGACTAGCGGAGAGCACCGGGGAGCTGTTTTTT
>TRBV6-5|TRBD2|TRBJ2-3|.
CASSYSSGTSGTSTDTQYF
TGTGCCAGCAGTTACTCTAGCGGGACTAGCGGGACTAGCACAGATACGCAGTATTTT